This T cell receptor beta chain is drawn from a study of T cells in Graves' hyperthyroidism and ophthalmopathy. This clonotype has a count of ten or more. Antigen: not known. Pregnant or lactating patients were excluded, as were those with uncontrolled infection or other autoimmune disease. Study findings and constraints: Among clonotypes expanded in thyroid above 0.001, most were also found in blood.

Germline V gene sequence: CDR1 DFQATT, CDR2 SNEGSKA (reference sequence). This CDR3 is built from 13 residues. V was clipped by 0 bases and J by 3 bases, with 8 bases between them. Amplification of TCR beta CDR3 regions used RNA as the template. Primed by the HTBI set, a first-round RT-PCR was run on the TCR CDR3. TCRdb re-analysed the multiplex PCR reads in MiXCR, keeping a single row per CDR3 protein. The sample has 550,000 to 600,000 distinct CDR3 sequences; roughly 17% are singletons. Sequencing used blood. The chain employs TRBV20-1 and TRBJ1-2, with D possibly being TRBD1 (5 bases). The clonotype was recovered from a woman between 18 and 29 years old with Graves' hyperthyroidism. The CDR3 loop is CSARDSRDYGYTF. CDR3 nucleotide sequence: TGCAGTGCTAGAGATAGCAGGGACTATGGCTACACCTTC.